The rows below give T cell receptor beta chains drawn from one sample of a study of cytomegalovirus exposure and HLA in healthy donors. Assay: immunoSEQ multiplex PCR; the TCRdb copy retains only in-frame clones and omits some. This sample has under 250,000 clones, with around nine tenths found just once. The sequencing input was PBMCs. These receptors came from a woman under 30 in good health and CMV-seronegative. Each CDR3 is given with its conserved first and last residue. The D gene is left open where the match is weak. A row's size may be missing; if present it is once, few, many or a size class.

>.|once|TRBJ1-2|TRBV6-4
TGTGCCAGCAGTGACAGGGGTCACCCTAACTATGGCTACACCTTC
CASSDRGHPNYGYTF
>.|.|TRBJ2-1|TRBV27
TGTGCCAGCTCCCCCGCGGGAAATGAGCAGTTCTTC
CASSPAGNEQFF
>.|.|TRBJ1-1|TRBV7-9
TGTGCCAGCAGCTTCCCCGGGGAAGCTTTCTTT
CASSFPGEAFF
>TRBD1|.|TRBJ1-2|TRBV7-9
TGTGCCAGCAGCTCGCTACAGGGGCGCCGGGATGGCTACACCTTC
CASSSLQGRRDGYTF
>.|few|TRBJ2-1|TRBV18
TGTGCCAGCTCACCACCGTCCAGAAATGAGCAGTTCTTC
CASSPPSRNEQFF
>.|.|TRBJ1-3|TRBV30
TGTGCCTGGAGTGTAGAGAGAGCTGGAAACACCATATATTTT
CAWSVERAGNTIYF
>.|once|TRBJ2-1|TRBV7-2
TGTGCCAGCAGCCCTCGGGGTTTCTACAATGAGCAGTTCTTC
CASSPRGFYNEQFF
>.|.|TRBJ2-5|TRBV6-5
TGTGCCAGCAGTTACTCCTCGGTGACAGTCCAAGAGACCCAGTACTTC
CASSYSSVTVQETQYF
>.|.|TRBJ1-5|TRBV19
TGTGCCAGTAGTATCCGGGGGTTTAGCAATCAGCCCCAGCATTTT
CASSIRGFSNQPQHF
>TRBD1|.|TRBJ1-2|TRBV5-6
TGTGCCAGCAGCTTTACCGGGACAGATGGCTACACCTTC
CASSFTGTDGYTF
>.|.|TRBJ2-1|TRBV11-3
TGTGCCAGCAGCCGGTGGGGGGGCCTCTCCTACAATGAGCAGTTCTTC
CASSRWGGLSYNEQFF
>TRBD2|.|TRBJ2-2|TRBV18
TGTGCCAGCCCACCACCGTGGCGGGAGGAGGTCACCGGGGAGCTGTTTTTT
CASPPPWREEVTGELFF
>.|medium-sized|TRBJ1-2|TRBV9
TGTGCCAGCAGCGTAGAGGGACATATTAACTATGGCTACACCTTC
CASSVEGHINYGYTF
>.|once|TRBJ2-1|TRBV15
TGTGCCACCAGCAGAGGGGACTTGGAAAATGAGCAGTTCTTC
CATSRGDLENEQFF
>TRBD2|.|TRBJ2-3|TRBV2
TGTGCCATCCGGGGGGCAAAAGGAGCGGGAGGGCCGGGCACAGATACGCAGTATTTT
CAIRGAKGAGGPGTDTQYF
>TRBD1|.|TRBJ2-7|TRBV4-1
TGCGCCAGCAGCCAAGGGCAGGGGGCGGGGGAGCAGTACTTC
CASSQGQGAGEQYF
>TRBD1|.|TRBJ1-2|TRBV9
TGTGCCAGCAGCGTAGAATCCGGACAGGGGGCCTATGGCTACACCTTC
CASSVESGQGAYGYTF
>.|.|TRBJ2-1|TRBV6-5
TGTGCCAGCAGAAAAGCAGGGAGGCATGAGCAGTTCTTC
CASRKAGRHEQFF
>.|.|TRBJ1-2|TRBV28
TGTGCCAGCCGATCCCACCCGGCGGGCTATGGCTACACCTTC
CASRSHPAGYGYTF
>TRBD2|.|TRBJ2-5|TRBV29-1
TGCAGCGTTAAGCGGACTAGCGGTTCGGGAACCCAGTACTTC
CSVKRTSGSGTQYF
>.|few|TRBJ2-1|TRBV5-1
TGCGCCAGCAGCCTGACGGGTGAGCAGTTCTTC
CASSLTGEQFF
>.|.|TRBJ2-2|TRBV27
TGTGCCAGCAGTCTTGGGGCCGTGGGGAACACCGGGGAGCTGTTTTTT
CASSLGAVGNTGELFF
>TRBD1|.|TRBJ1-6|TRBV10-1
TGCGCCAGTTCCCGGGACAGGGTCGGAAATTCACCCCTCCACTTT
CASSRDRVGNSPLHF
>.|once|TRBJ2-7|TRBV6-6
TGTGCCAGCAGTTACCAGTCCTACGAGCAGTACTTC
CASSYQSYEQYF
>TRBD1|once|TRBJ2-4|TRBV5-4
TGTGCCAGCAGCCCTGACAGGGGCCGAAACATTCAGTACTTC
CASSPDRGRNIQYF
>TRBD1|.|TRBJ2-7|TRBV19
TGTGCCAGTAGTCCGGGACAGGCCTCCCTCGAGCAGTACTTC
CASSPGQASLEQYF
>TRBD2|.|TRBJ2-3|TRBV7-6
TGTGCCAGCAGTTCTCACTCGACTAGCGGGCCAGATACGCAGTATTTT
CASSSHSTSGPDTQYF
>TRBD2|.|TRBJ2-1|TRBV5-1
TGCGCCAGCAGCTTGACTAGCGGGACTTCAAATGAGCAGTTCTTC
CASSLTSGTSNEQFF
>TRBD2|.|TRBJ2-1|TRBV11-2
TGTGCCAGCAGCTCTAGCAGCGGGAGTATTCGTGAGCAGTTCTTC
CASSSSSGSIREQFF
>TRBD2|.|TRBJ2-1|TRBV5-1
TGCGCCAGCAGCTTGGGACTGACTAGCGGGAGATTCTACAATGAGCAGTTCTTC
CASSLGLTSGRFYNEQFF
>.|.|TRBJ2-7|TRBV14
TGTGCCAGCAGCCAACTTAACAACGGGGAGCTGCCGGACTTC
CASSQLNNGELPDF
>.|.|TRBJ2-3|TRBV27
TGTGAAACAAGGGACGAGTTAGGGGGATCCTCCACAGATACGCAGTATTTT
CETRDELGGSSTDTQYF
>TRBD2|.|TRBJ2-7|TRBV2
TGTGCCAGCCTAAAACTAGCGGGATCCTACGAGCAGTACTTC
CASLKLAGSYEQYF
>.|.|TRBJ2-6|TRBV5-1
TGCGCCAGCAGCGGGACAAGCAAAGGACGAGTCCTGACTTTC
CASSGTSKGRVLTF
>TRBD2|.|TRBJ2-7|TRBV7-9
TGTGCCAGCAGCCTTACTAGCGGGAGGGACTACGAGCAGTACTTC
CASSLTSGRDYEQYF
>TRBD1|.|TRBJ1-2|TRBV4-1
TGCGCCAGCAGCCACATCCCGAGACAGGGGCGAGGCTATGGCTACACCTTC
CASSHIPRQGRGYGYTF
>.|once|TRBJ2-2|TRBV2
TGTGCCAGCAGAAAGACAGATTCGAACACCGGGGAGCTGTTTTTT
CASRKTDSNTGELFF
>TRBD2|.|TRBJ2-7|TRBV19
TGTGCCAGTAGTATGGGGCGAGCGGGAGCGATCTACGAGCAGTACTTC
CASSMGRAGAIYEQYF
>.|.|TRBJ1-2|TRBV7-6
TGTGCCAGCAGCGGACGGACAGTCGGCTATGGCTACACCTTC
CASSGRTVGYGYTF
>.|.|TRBJ2-7|TRBV28
TGTGCCAGCAGTTTATGGGAGGAGGGGCGTCCCGAGCAGTACTTC
CASSLWEEGRPEQYF
>TRBD2|.|TRBJ2-1|TRBV11-1
TGTGCCAGCAGCCATCCTGCTGGGGGGGACCTTAACAATGAGCAGTTCTTC
CASSHPAGGDLNNEQFF
>TRBD1|once|TRBJ2-3|TRBV28
TGTGCCAGCAGTTCGACAGGGGTCACAGATACGCAGTATTTT
CASSSTGVTDTQYF
>.|.|TRBJ1-1|TRBV11-2
TGTGCCAGCAGCTCCCGGAGGGGCGGTAGGAACACTGAAGCTTTCTTT
CASSSRRGGRNTEAFF
>.|few|TRBJ1-6|TRBV25-1
TGTGCCAGCAGTAGAGACACCCTATTCCACTTT
CASSRDTLFHF
>TRBD2|.|TRBJ2-2|TRBV7-9
TGTGCCAGCAGCCCACGGGAGGTATTCACCGGGGAGCTGTTTTTT
CASSPREVFTGELFF
>TRBD1|.|TRBJ1-5|TRBV28
TGTGCCAGCAGTTTTACCTCGGGACAGGGGGGATACTATAGCAATCAGCCCCAGCATTTT
CASSFTSGQGGYYSNQPQHF
>.|.|TRBJ1-2|TRBV4-2
TGTGCCAGCAGCCAAGATCTAACGACAACCGCCTATGGCTACACCTTC
CASSQDLTTTAYGYTF
>TRBD2|.|TRBJ2-1|TRBV9
TGTGCCAGCAGCGTAGGGGGACTAGCGGGAGATGAGCAGTTCTTC
CASSVGGLAGDEQFF
>TRBD1|.|TRBJ1-5|TRBV19
TGTGCCAGTAACCCGACAGGGGAGGGCAATCAGCCCCAGCATTTT
CASNPTGEGNQPQHF
>TRBD2|.|TRBJ2-3|TRBV10-1
TGCGCCAGCAGTGAGGGGGGACTAGCGGGGACCACAGATACGCAGTATTTT
CASSEGGLAGTTDTQYF
>.|.|TRBJ2-5|TRBV28
TGTGCCAGCAGGATGGTAGAGGAGACCCAGTACTTC
CASRMVEETQYF
>.|.|TRBJ2-7|TRBV5-1
TGCGCCAGCAGCTTGGCAGGTCAGGGAATCTACGAGCAGTACTTC
CASSLAGQGIYEQYF
>TRBD1|.|TRBJ2-7|TRBV7-9
TGTGCCAGCAGCCAGAGTGGGACAGGGTTCAGCGAGCAGTACTTC
CASSQSGTGFSEQYF
>TRBD2|.|TRBJ2-7|TRBV28
TGTGCCAGCAGTTTAATCGGGCGGGAGGGTAGAGGCGAGCAGTACTTC
CASSLIGREGRGEQYF
>TRBD1|.|TRBJ1-1|TRBV6-5
TGTGCCAGCAGTTCCCTAACAGGGGGTTCTTCTGAAGCTTTCTTT
CASSSLTGGSSEAFF
>.|.|TRBJ2-6|TRBV7-9
TGTGCCAGCAGCTTACTAGTAGGTGGAGGATTTGGGGCCAACGTCCTGACTTTC
CASSLLVGGGFGANVLTF
>TRBD2|.|TRBJ2-3|TRBV4-1
TGCGCCAGCAGCCAAGAGACTCAGCGGGAGCTTTTAAATACGCAGTATTTT
CASSQETQRELLNTQYF
>TRBD1|.|TRBJ2-3|TRBV5-1
TGCGCCAGCAGCTGGCCGACAGGGGAGGCGACAGATACGCAGTATTTT
CASSWPTGEATDTQYF
>.|.|TRBJ2-5|TRBV10-3
TGTGCCATCAGTGACCCTGGACAGTTAAAGACCCAGTACTTC
CAISDPGQLKTQYF
>.|.|TRBJ1-1|TRBV27
TGTGCCAGCCGACAAGGACTTTCGAACACTGAAGCTTTCTTT
CASRQGLSNTEAFF